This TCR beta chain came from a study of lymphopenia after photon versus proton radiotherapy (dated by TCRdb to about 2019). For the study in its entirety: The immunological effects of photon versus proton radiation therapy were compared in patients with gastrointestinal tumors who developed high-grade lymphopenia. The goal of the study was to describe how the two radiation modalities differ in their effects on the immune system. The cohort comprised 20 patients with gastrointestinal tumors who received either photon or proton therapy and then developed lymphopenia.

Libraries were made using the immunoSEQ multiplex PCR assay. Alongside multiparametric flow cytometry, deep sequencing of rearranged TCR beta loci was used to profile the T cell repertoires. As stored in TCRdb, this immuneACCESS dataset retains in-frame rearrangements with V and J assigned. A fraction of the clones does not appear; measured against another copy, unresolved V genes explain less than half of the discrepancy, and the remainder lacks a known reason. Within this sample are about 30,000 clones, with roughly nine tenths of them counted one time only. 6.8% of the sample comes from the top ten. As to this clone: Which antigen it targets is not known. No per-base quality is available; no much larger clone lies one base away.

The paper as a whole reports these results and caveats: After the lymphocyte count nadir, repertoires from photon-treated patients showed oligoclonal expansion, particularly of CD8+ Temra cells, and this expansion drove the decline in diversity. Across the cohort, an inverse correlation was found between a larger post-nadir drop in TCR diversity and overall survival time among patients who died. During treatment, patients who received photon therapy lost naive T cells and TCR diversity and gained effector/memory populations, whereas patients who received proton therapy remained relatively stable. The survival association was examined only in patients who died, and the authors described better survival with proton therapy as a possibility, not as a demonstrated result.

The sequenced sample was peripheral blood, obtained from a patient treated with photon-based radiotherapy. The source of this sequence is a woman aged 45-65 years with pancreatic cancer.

CDR3 loop: CASSYSTSGGDTQYF. The DNA sequence is as follows: TGTGCCAGCTCCTATTCTACTAGCGGAGGAGATACGCAGTATTTT. This receptor chain uses TRBV18 and TRBJ2-3; 8 central nucleotides agree with TRBD2. The CDR3 starts with the cysteine, ends with the phenylalanine, and has 15 residues. The sequence is cut down to CDR3 DNA, 45 bases in frame from base 1. V trim: 6 bases; J trim: 5 bases; unmatched bases: 10. CDR1 KGHSH and CDR2 LQKENI are derived from the germline V gene.